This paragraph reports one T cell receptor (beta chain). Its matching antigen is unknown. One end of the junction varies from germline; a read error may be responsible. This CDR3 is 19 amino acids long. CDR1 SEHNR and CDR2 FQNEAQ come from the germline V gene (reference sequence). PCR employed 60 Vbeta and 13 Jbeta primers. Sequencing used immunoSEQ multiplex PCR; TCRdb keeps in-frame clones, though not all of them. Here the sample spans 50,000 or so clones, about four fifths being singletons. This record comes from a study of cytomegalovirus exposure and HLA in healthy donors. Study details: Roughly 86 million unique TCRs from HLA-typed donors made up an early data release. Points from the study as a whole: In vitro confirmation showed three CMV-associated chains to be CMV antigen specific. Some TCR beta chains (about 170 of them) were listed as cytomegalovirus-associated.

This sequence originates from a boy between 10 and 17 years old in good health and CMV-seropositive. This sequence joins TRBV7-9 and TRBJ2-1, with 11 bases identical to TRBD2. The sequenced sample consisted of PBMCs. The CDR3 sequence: CSSSVQLAGASFSYNEQFF. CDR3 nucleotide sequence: TGTTCCAGCAGCGTCCAACTAGCGGGGGCCTCGTTCTCCTACAATGAGCAGTTCTTC.